A selection of T cell receptor beta chains follows, all from one sample in a study of T cell responses to AZD1222 COVID-19 vaccine. Produced via immunoSEQ multiplex PCR; TCRdb's table is partial and in-frame only. The sample shows tens of thousands of clones, more than 70% of them seen only once. The input for sequencing was peripheral blood, taken 28 days after the second dose of the MenACWY control vaccine. These receptors all stem from an adult who received the MenACWY meningococcal vaccine as a control. CDR3s include the opening cysteine and the closing phenylalanine or tryptophan. Fields, in order: V gene, D gene, CDR3 protein. The D gene is left open where the match is weak.

TRBV12-3/TRBV12-4,TRBD1,CASDPGQGVAFF
TRBV7-2,NA,CASSLAGRTDTQYF
TRBV30,NA,CAWSSLFTEAFF
TRBV19,NA,CASSMGPTPGELFF
TRBV14,NA,CASSQDQGGGRTEAFF
TRBV5-4,NA,CASSLGPGDGNTIYF
TRBV28,NA,CASSLFRRSNTGELFF
TRBV28,NA,CASSILQGALGTIYF
TRBV6-4,NA,CASSDSGRGNTEAFF
TRBV4-2,NA,CASSQGTGYEAFF
TRBV6-5,NA,CASRAAGAGEKLFF
TRBV29-1,NA,CSVVSWAGNNEQFF
TRBV12-3/TRBV12-4,NA,CASSLGGDTQYF
TRBV28,TRBD1,CASSFGDRGEWGYTF
TRBV19,TRBD2,CASSVGGAEDTQYF
TRBV6-1,TRBD1,CASSETPGQGAYGYTF
TRBV9,TRBD1,CASSFGQGSYTF
TRBV18,NA,CASSPRPEAVQAIYF
TRBV28,TRBD1,CASSSPGQGTGELFF
TRBV6-1,NA,CASSEVNSPLHF
TRBV6-5,NA,CASSYWGGKREAFF
TRBV7-2,TRBD2,CASSFSGGESYEQYF
TRBV7-9,NA,CASSLGSGNYGYTF
TRBV7-3,NA,CASSGQGPGTEAFF
TRBV2,NA,CASSENPVNTEAFF
TRBV19,NA,CASSSETRGMAGELFF
TRBV6-4,NA,CASSNAYNEQFF
TRBV12-5,TRBD1,CASGLSRGHEAFF
TRBV30,NA,CAWSEKETQYF
TRBV6-5,NA,CASDSTPLSEQFF
TRBV2,NA,CASSRTELSYEQYF
TRBV15,TRBD2,CATSASGGPKETQYF
TRBV30,TRBD1,CAWSRDRGAGNTIYF
TRBV9,TRBD1,CASSPEVDRAGEKLFF
TRBV7-2,NA,CASSLERQPPEQYF
TRBV7-2,TRBD2,CASSSTSGGAKAYEQYF
TRBV30,TRBD1,CAWTYEKQGATNEKLFF
TRBV6-4,NA,CASSDRDNNEQFF
TRBV6-1,TRBD1,CASSEVGTGAHSPLHF
TRBV21-1,NA,CASSILHSPRVVSADTQYF
TRBV7-2,NA,CASSAYGGARDYGYTF
TRBV6-1,NA,CASSEVVSGYEQYF